This TCR beta chain was obtained from a study of T cell repertoires in cytomegalovirus infection. In germline, CDR1 is MNHEY, CDR2 SVGEGT. This CDR3 has 14 residues. The V and J ends lost 1 base and 0 bases respectively, with 3 bases between them. Using its own MiXCR run on the reads, TCRdb lists one record per CDR3 protein. The data contain approximately 160,000 distinct CDR3 sequences, 15% to 20% of them singletons. With regard to this clonotype: What it binds is not known.

Study observations and caveats: Cumulative public TCR beta family frequency identified CMV carriers with the relevant HLA.

Sequencing was done on a sample of CD8+ T cells from PBMCs. The source is a human donor in good health (CMV status not recorded). Some clones in this sample may be carry-over from other donors' samples. The chain has TRBV6-2 or TRBV6-3 and TRBJ2-2; D gene unclear. The CDR3 region is CASSYYSNTGELFF. In DNA form, the CDR3 reads TGTGCCAGCAGTTACTACTCGAACACCGGGGAGCTGTTTTTT.